A single sample is the source of the 19 T cell receptor beta chains below, sequenced in a study of blood T cell repertoires in COVID-19. Assay: immunoSEQ multiplex PCR; the TCRdb copy retains only in-frame clones and omits some. The sample contains about 200,000 clones, about 89% of which appear only once. Sequenced input: PBMCs or T cells enriched from blood (not recorded which). All receptors derive from a woman younger than 35 who had recovered from COVID-19.

This clone was detected only once. The chain has TRBV28 and TRBJ1-2; 11 nucleotides agree with TRBD1. From germline, CDR1 is MDHEN and CDR2 SYDVKM. This CDR3 spans 15 amino acids. V dropped 4 bases and J dropped 4; count of bases not matched to a gene: 5. The DNA for the CDR3 is TGTGCCAGCAGTTCCGGACAGGGGGCTATCTATGGCTACACCTTC. Translated, it gives CASSSGQGAIYGYTF.

A few counts support this clone. The chain recombines TRBV30 with TRBJ2-7; TRBD1 matches 8 bases. CDR1 is GTSNPN, CDR2 SVGIG, per germline (reference sequence). The CDR3 is made up of 16 amino acids. Trimming at V came to 0 bases and at J to 2 bases, leaving 9 bases not matched to a gene. This CDR3 is CAWSVPGQDPPYEQYF. CDR3 in DNA: TGTGCCTGGAGTGTCCCGGGACAGGATCCCCCCTACGAGCAGTACTTC.

The rearrangement uses TRBV12-3 or TRBV12-4 and TRBJ1-6; D possibly corresponds to TRBD1 (6 bases). CDR3 length: 13 residues. V lost 5 bases and J lost 10, with 12 bases in between. The CDR3 nucleotides are TGTGCCAGCAGTCTGGAGCAGGGGTCACCCCTCCACTTT. The encoded protein is CASSLEQGSPLHF.

V usage is TRBV3-1 (or the pseudogene TRBV3-2) and J usage is TRBJ2-7, with 8 bases fitting TRBD2. The CDR3 is 15 amino acids. CDR1 and CDR2 (germline): LGHDT, YNNKEL (reference sequence). The trim removed 6 bases at V and 5 bases at J, leaving 12 bases unmatched. In DNA form, the CDR3 reads TGTGCCAGCAGACCGGGGGGGACATCTATCCACGAGCAGTACTTC. This codes for CASRPGGTSIHEQYF.

This clone appeared a single time. This chain connects TRBV19 to TRBJ1-1; D uncertain. The V gene's germline CDR1 is LNHDA and CDR2 SQIVND (reference sequence). The CDR3 is made up of 12 amino acids. V was pared by 1 base and J by 5 bases, with 5 bases between. The CDR3, as DNA: TGTGCCAGTAGTATAGGTATGACTGAAGCTTTCTTT. Protein product: CASSIGMTEAFF.

The V gene is TRBV15, the J gene TRBJ1-1, with D maybe TRBD1 (6 bases). Trimming stripped 1 base from V and 0 bases from J, with 18 bases between. The CDR3 extends over 18 amino acids. The germline V gene encodes CDR1 LNHNV and CDR2 YYDKDF (reference sequence). The CDR3: CATSRVTGLTFMNTEAFF. The CDR3 DNA sequence: TGTGCCACCAGCAGAGTTACAGGGCTCACTTTCATGAACACTGAAGCTTTCTTT.

There are a few counts of this clone. V usage is TRBV27 and J usage is TRBJ2-7, with D possibly TRBD2 on 5 matching bases. Per the germline V gene, CDR1 is MNHEY and CDR2 is SMNVEV (reference sequence). The CDR3 length is 15 residues. V gave up 0 bases and J gave up 1 base, with 10 bases separating them. In DNA, the CDR3 is TGTGCCAGCAGTTTATCAGGGAGCCGGTCCTACGAGCAGTACTTC. Translating gives CASSLSGSRSYEQYF.

This chain uses TRBV20-1 with TRBJ1-5; D is uncertain. Trimming left V 3 bases short and J 6 bases short, with 15 bases between. This CDR3 spans 14 amino acids. Germline V gene data show CDR1 as DFQATT and CDR2 as SNEGSKA (reference sequence). CDR3 sequence: CSASRAREGQPQHF. The CDR3 nucleotides read TGCAGTGCTAGTAGGGCCCGGGAGGGTCAGCCCCAGCATTTT.

The chain combines TRBV2 with TRBJ1-5; the D gene is possibly TRBD1 (6 bases). CDR1 SNHLY and CDR2 FYNNEI come from the germline V gene. This CDR3 has 15 residues. V lost 5 bases and J lost 4, with 15 bases in between. The DNA for the CDR3 is TGTGCCAGCAGTCAAGGACAGCTTTATAATCAGCCCCAGCATTTT. As protein: CASSQGQLYNQPQHF. Supplemented by reference TRBV2 and TRBJ1-5, the full variable domain reads EPEVTQTPSHQVTQMGQEVILRCVPISNHLYFYWYRQILGQKVEFLVSFYNNEISEKSEIFDDQFSVERPDGSNFTLKIRSTKLEDSAMYFCASSQGQLYNQPQHFGDGTRLSIL.

This clone showed up just once. The chain is built from TRBV27 and TRBJ1-6; no clear D gene. CDR1 is MNHEY, CDR2 SMNVEV, per germline (reference sequence). V gave up 3 bases and J gave up 0 bases, with 9 bases separating them. The CDR3 has 16 residues. CDR3 nucleotide sequence: TGTGCCAGCAGTTTGTCGGGTGGCTCCTATAATTCACCCCTCCACTTT. It encodes CASSLSGGSYNSPLHF.

The J gene is TRBJ2-1, the V gene TRBV14; D gene ambiguous. Trimming stripped 4 bases from V and 0 bases from J, with 13 bases between. Per the germline V gene, CDR1 is SGHDN and CDR2 is FVKESK. CDR3 length equals 16 residues. The CDR3 loop is CASSRGYMHSYNEQFF. The CDR3 nucleotides read TGTGCCAGCAGCCGAGGCTACATGCACTCCTACAATGAGCAGTTCTTC.

The chain combines TRBV6-5 with TRBJ1-2; 7 bases are a match to TRBD1. The J segment lost 3 bases and the V segment lost 3 bases, leaving 4 bases of the junction unmatched. The CDR3 contains 14 residues. In germline, CDR1 is MNHEY, CDR2 SVGAGI. The CDR3 coding sequence is TGTGCCAGCAGTTATGGACAGGCGTACTATGGCTACACCTTC. Its translation: CASSYGQAYYGYTF.

The rearrangement links TRBV21-1 to TRBJ1-3; the listed D gene, TRBD1, was not tested against the DNA. TRBV21-1 is a pseudogene segment. The CDR3 has 16 residues. DNA for the CDR3: TGTGCCAGCAGCGCGCAGGTAGGGGCGACTGGAAACACCATATATTTT. Residues: CASSAQVGATGNTIYF.

The rearrangement uses TRBV5-6 and TRBJ2-2; D perhaps matches TRBD2 (6 bases). CDR1 SGHDT and CDR2 YYEEEE come from the germline V gene. Trimming took 6 bases from V and 0 from J, leaving 18 bases between them. This CDR3 comprises 17 residues. CDR3 sequence (DNA): TGTGCCAGCACCATTCTAAAAGGAGGGGCGAACACCGGGGAGCTGTTTTTT. This codes for CASTILKGGANTGELFF. Variable domain in full (rest from reference TRBV5-6 and TRBJ2-2): DAGVTQSPTHLIKTRGQQVTLRCSPKSGHDTVSWYQQALGQGPQFIFQYYEEEERQRGNFPDRFSGHQFPNYSSELNVNALLLGDSALYLCASTILKGGANTGELFFGEGSRLTVL.

This chain joins TRBV2 and TRBJ1-5, with TRBD1 matching over 8 bases. V lost 10 bases and J lost 7; bases outside the gene matches: 9. This CDR3 comprises 13 residues. The germline CDR1 and CDR2 sequences are SNHLY and FYNNEI. The CDR3 DNA reads as TGTGCCACCCACTCGGACAGGGCCCAGCCCCAGCATTTT. It yields the protein CATHSDRAQPQHF.

The table lists this clone with a count of one. The chain links TRBV21-1 to TRBJ1-2; TRBD1, the D gene given by the table, was not confirmed from the DNA. TRBV21-1 is listed as a pseudogene. CDR3 length: 12 residues. CDR3: CALDWTGYGYTF. In DNA, the CDR3 is TGTGCCCTCGACTGGACAGGGTATGGCTACACCTTC.

J is TRBJ1-2 and V is TRBV3-1 (or the pseudogene TRBV3-2); D might be TRBD1 (6 bases). V was trimmed by 0 bases and J by 7 bases, leaving 18 bases between them. The CDR3 totals 16 residues. Germline CDR1 is LGHDT and CDR2 is YNNKEL (reference sequence). CDR3 bases: TGTGCCAGCAGCCAAGATCTGGGCAGGGGAGAGAGTGGCTACACCTTC. Protein sequence: CASSQDLGRGESGYTF.

The V call is TRBV28, the J call TRBJ1-6; 8 positions agree with TRBD1. CDR3 length: 16 amino acids. Trimming removed 2 bases from V and 5 bases from J; junction bases left unmatched: 5. Per germline, CDR1 MDHEN and CDR2 SYDVKM. CDR3 protein: CASSLDRGGHNSPLHF. CDR3 bases: TGTGCCAGCAGTTTAGACAGGGGCGGTCATAATTCACCCCTCCACTTT.

The J gene is TRBJ1-6, the V gene TRBV5-1, with D possibly TRBD1 on 6 matching bases. This CDR3 spans 16 amino acids. From germline, CDR1 is SGHRS and CDR2 YFSETQ. The V gene lost 0 bases and the J gene lost 7 bases, with 14 bases spanning the gap. The CDR3, as DNA: TGCGCCAGCAGCTTGGTTGGGGCAGGGGAGAATTCACCCCTCCACTTT. This translates into CASSLVGAGENSPLHF.